This TCR beta chain was found in a study of T cell clones after liver transplantation. The overall study: TCRbeta sequencing after a pre-transplant mixed lymphocyte reaction identified graft-donor-reactive clones, later tracked in post-transplant blood.

Germline V gene sequence: CDR1 SGDLS, CDR2 YYNGEE. V lost 3 bases, J lost 1 base, and 22 bases lay in between. This CDR3 region has 19 residues. This clone was seen once. The table came from immunoSEQ multiplex PCR; TCRdb's copy has only in-frame clones and leaves some out. The profile shows 53,000 or so clones, roughly 80% of them singletons. V gene TRBV9 combines with J gene TRBJ1-4; TRBD1 might be the D (5 bases). The TCR sequence derives from a human donor who received a liver transplant. This material consisted of CD4+ T cells from blood, taken before liver transplant. CDR3 sequence (DNA): TGTGCCAGCAGCGCCGGTTCGGGACTGACCCGTTTAACTAATGAAAAACTGTTTTTT. This codes for CASSAGSGLTRLTNEKLFF.